A single T cell receptor beta chain is shown here with its context. A read error may account for a junction end that differs from germline. This record belongs to a study of cytomegalovirus exposure and HLA in healthy donors. CDR1 SEHNR and CDR2 FQNEAQ come from the germline V gene (reference sequence). The CDR3 runs to 11 residues. The study ran its PCR with 60 Vbeta and 13 Jbeta primers. The method was immunoSEQ multiplex PCR; TCRdb's version includes in-frame clones alone and lacks a portion of them. The sample holds some 76,000 clones, approximately 81% seen once. The chain uses TRBV7-9 and TRBJ1-1; possibly TRBD1 for D (6 bases). The specimen was PBMCs. This receptor was obtained from a woman aged 40 to 55 in good health and CMV-seropositive. CDR3 nucleotides: TGTTCCAGCACCAGGGGAACTGAAGCTTTCTTT. It translates to CSSTRGTEAFF.